The 9 T cell receptor beta chains below all came from one sample that was sequenced in a study of T cells in Graves' hyperthyroidism and ophthalmopathy (dated by TCRdb to 2018 to 2020). The library was obtained by multiplex PCR. The sequencer was an Illumina HiSeq 2000. Amplification of TCR beta CDR3 regions was carried out from RNA transcripts. The first round of RT-PCR for the TCR CDR3 was performed with the HTBI primer set and the Qiagen OneStep RT-PCR kit. TCRdb reworked the public reads: Q25 trimming with fastp, MiXCR clone assembly, productive beta chains retained. When rows share a CDR3 protein, they turn into one entry using the most common DNA and genes. The sample table lists under 700,000 distinct CDR3 sequences, 16% of them with a count of one. The top ten constitute roughly 18% of the sample. Sequenced: blood. Receptors originate from a woman under 30 with Graves' hyperthyroidism.

This clonotype was seen at least ten times. The CDR3, as DNA: TGTGCCAGCACCCCTTCCGGAGAGACCCAGTACTTC. It is translated as CASTPSGETQYF. The genes are TRBV6-1 and TRBJ2-5; no firm D call. V was clipped by 7 bases and J by 4 bases, with 10 bases between them. There are 12 residues in the CDR3. Germline V CDR1 and CDR2: MNHNS, SASEGT.

The J gene is TRBJ1-2, the V gene TRBV6-1; 7 nucleotides align to TRBD1. The V and J ends lost 1 base and 7 bases, in that order; junction bases with no gene match: 3. This CDR3 comprises 13 residues. The germline CDR1 and CDR2 sequences are MNHNS and SASEGT. The CDR3 here is CASSEEGAGGYTF. The CDR3 nucleotides read TGTGCCAGCAGTGAAGAGGGGGCGGGTGGCTACACCTTC.

The gene calls are TRBV20-1 and TRBJ1-4, with TRBD1 as a possible D gene (5 bases). Trimming cost V 3 bases and J 0 bases, with 8 bases left between them. The CDR3 extends over 14 amino acids. CDR1 is DFQATT and CDR2 is SNEGSKA in the germline V gene (reference sequence). The CDR3 region is CSASRQTTNEKLFF. DNA of the CDR3: TGCAGTGCTAGCCGACAGACAACTAATGAAAAACTGTTTTTT.

The chain uses TRBV20-1 and TRBJ2-7, with 13 bases identical to TRBD2. The CDR3 is 15 amino acids. The V gene end was trimmed by 0 bases and the J gene end by 7 bases; junction bases not matched to a gene: 6. CDR1 is DFQATT, CDR2 SNEGSKA, per germline (reference sequence). The CDR3 nucleotides read TGCAGTGCTAGAGATCCGACTAGCGGGGGGCGGGAGCAGTACTTC. It encodes CSARDPTSGGREQYF.

This clonotype was recorded many times. The chain carries TRBV5-1 and TRBJ2-6, with TRBD1 identical over 7 bases. Germline assignment: CDR1 SGHRS and CDR2 YFSETQ. V shed 7 bases, J shed 0 bases, and the junction held 13 bases outside the gene matches. CDR3 size: 18 residues. DNA of the CDR3: TGCGCCAGCGGCAGAGAAACAGGGGTTGCCTCTGGGGCCAACGTCCTGACTTTC. It encodes CASGRETGVASGANVLTF.

The chain is built from TRBV10-1 and TRBJ2-2; 9 positions match TRBD1. This CDR3 contains 16 residues. Germline V gene lookup returns CDR1 WNHNN and CDR2 SYGVQD (reference sequence). J gave up 2 bases and V 3 bases, and 4 bases lay outside the gene matches. The CDR3 nucleotides are TGCGCCAGCAGTGACTCGGGACAGGGAAACACCGGGGAGCTGTTTTTT. Translating it yields CASSDSGQGNTGELFF.

In this sample, this clonotype turned up a few times. The chain employs TRBV6-2 or TRBV6-3 and TRBJ2-1; 14 nucleotides align to TRBD2. Looked up from germline, CDR1 is MNHEY and CDR2 is SVGEGT. V lost 2 bases, J lost 9 bases, and 3 bases stayed unmatched. The CDR3 extends over 15 amino acids. In DNA, the CDR3 is TGTGCCAGCAGTTACACGACTAGCGGGGGGGTTGAGCAGTTCTTC. Its translation is CASSYTTSGGVEQFF.

V and J are TRBV7-8 and TRBJ2-3, with 8 bases identical to TRBD2. Germline assignment: CDR1 SGHVS and CDR2 FQNEAQ. The CDR3 runs 16 residues. The V gene end was trimmed by 3 bases and the J gene end by 4 bases; junction bases not matched to a gene: 9. This CDR3 reads CASSFAGGGAPDTQYF. DNA of the CDR3: TGTGCCAGCAGCTTCGCGGGGGGCGGCGCTCCAGATACGCAGTATTTT. The whole variable domain, remainder taken from reference TRBV7-8 and TRBJ2-3, is GAGVSQSPRYKVAKRGQDVALRCDPISGHVSLFWYQQALGQGPEFLTYFQNEAQLDKSGLPSDRFFAERPEGSVSTLKIQRTQQEDSAVYLCASSFAGGGAPDTQYFGPGTRLTVL.

This clonotype came up many times. V and J are TRBV7-2 and TRBJ2-1; tentative D call: TRBD2 (5 bases). V was clipped by 2 bases and J by 6 bases, with 14 bases between them. This CDR3 is 15 amino acids long. Germline V gene lookup returns CDR1 SGHTA and CDR2 FQGNSA. The CDR3 is CASSLPLVRLNEQFF. The CDR3 nucleotides are TGTGCCAGCAGCTTACCACTAGTTAGACTCAATGAGCAGTTCTTC.